This TCR beta chain was obtained from a study of shared clonotypes between healthy human individuals. A word on this clone: Its antigen is as yet unknown.

V lost 6 bases and J lost 2, with 13 bases in between. Germline-derived CDR1 and CDR2 are SGHTA and FQGNSA. This CDR3 spans 14 amino acids. Healthy HIV-negative adults with no recent acute infections or vaccinations were recruited as donors. A deep-level run was used for the assay. Authors' data handling: Filtering differed because ImmunoSEQ produced junction-only sequences that carried no quality scores. Produced via immunoSEQ multiplex PCR; TCRdb's table is partial and in-frame only. For V, J and clone size, that table is used; D and trimming come from the DNA. This sample has about 1.1 million clones; approximately 80% occur once, and the top ten carry more than 0.55%. Broader study findings: It was anticipated that sequencing depth would influence how many clonotypes donors shared.

The rearrangement joins TRBV7-2 to TRBJ2-5, with D perhaps given as TRBD1 or TRBD2 (6 bases each). Sequenced input: memory CD4+ T cells from PBMCs. Described subset: CD45RA-negative fraction. This receptor was identified in a man aged 18 to 29 in good health. Some clones in this sample may be carry-over from other donors' samples. The CDR3 sequence is CASRRGQQQETQYF. The CDR3 nucleotides are TGTGCCAGCAGGCGGGGACAACAGCAAGAGACCCAGTACTTC.